This T cell receptor (beta chain) was identified in a study of T cell repertoires in aging, cancer and after chemotherapy. The V and J ends lost 0 bases and 2 bases, in that order; junction bases with no gene match: 2. Germline values: CDR1 SGHDT, CDR2 YYEEEE. This CDR3 is built from 15 residues. Peripheral blood genomic DNA, not sorted cells or RNA, was the template. Multiplex touch-down PCR with TRB-A/B primers amplified rearranged V-D-J TRB sequences. TCRdb re-called the multiplex PCR reads through MiXCR, storing one row per CDR3 protein. The sample includes about 15,000 distinct CDR3 sequences, 40% to 55% of them seen just once.

The TCR was taken from a human donor in good health. J is TRBJ2-3 and V is TRBV5-6, with 8 nucleotides matching TRBD1. The sequenced material came from blood. CDR3 region: CASSLGQGATDTQYF. The CDR3 DNA follows: TGTGCCAGCAGCTTGGGCCAGGGGGCCACAGATACGCAGTATTTT.